These 14 T cell receptor beta chains share one sample of origin, sequenced in a study of blood T cell repertoires in COVID-19. Generated by immunoSEQ multiplex PCR, the TCRdb table keeps only in-frame clones and is missing some. Here the sample spans approximately 260,000 clones, 70% to 90% being singletons. Sequencing input: PBMCs or T cells enriched from blood (not recorded which). These receptors came from a woman aged 40 to 50 with acute COVID-19.

The chain employs TRBV6-1 and TRBJ2-1; a possible D gene is TRBD2 (6 bases). V lost 1 base to trimming and J lost 2 bases, with 6 bases between them. This CDR3 is 14 amino acids long. Germline V gene sequence: CDR1 MNHNS, CDR2 SASEGT. CDR3 residues: CASSEGLAYNEQFF. The DNA for the CDR3 is TGTGCCAGCAGTGAAGGACTAGCCTACAATGAGCAGTTCTTC.

The chain uses TRBV19 and TRBJ2-6, with 8 bases fitting TRBD2. The V gene's germline CDR1 is LNHDA and CDR2 SQIVND (reference sequence). The CDR3 runs 16 residues. The ends lost 6 bases at V and 4 bases at J; junction bases unmatched: 8. The CDR3 DNA sequence: TGTGCCAGTAGCCAACCGGGGGGGACCGGGGCCAACGTCCTGACTTTC. Protein sequence: CASSQPGGTGANVLTF.

This chain connects TRBV11-3 to TRBJ1-1; 9 bases are shared with TRBD1. Germline CDR1 reads SGHNT; CDR2 reads YENEEA. The length of the CDR3 is 15 residues. The V and J ends lost 5 bases and 0 bases, in that order; junction bases with no gene match: 4. This chain's CDR3 is CASSKTGGVNTEAFF. The CDR3, as DNA: TGTGCCAGCAGCAAAACAGGGGGCGTGAACACTGAAGCTTTCTTT.

The V gene is TRBV11-1, the J gene TRBJ2-7, with 8 bases that match TRBD1. The junction had 4 bases not matched to a gene; V was cut back by 4 bases and J by 5 bases. Germline values: CDR1 SGHAT, CDR2 FQDESV (reference sequence). The CDR3 loop spans 13 amino acids. CDR3 sequence (DNA): TGTGCCAGCAGCTGGCAGGGGGCCAACGAGCAGTACTTC. Residues: CASSWQGANEQYF.

The chain joins TRBV24-1 to TRBJ2-7; 16 bases fit TRBD2. CDR1 and CDR2 (germline): KGHDR, SFDVKD. Trimming took 1 base from V and 2 from J; bases not matched to a gene: 10. The CDR3 runs to 20 residues. This chain's CDR3 is CATSDFGTSGRAASTYEQYF. CDR3 coding DNA: TGTGCCACCAGTGATTTTGGGACTAGCGGGAGGGCCGCGTCGACCTACGAGCAGTACTTC.

This clone has more than one count but fewer than ten. Here the CDR3 DNA reads TGCGCCAGCAGCCGAACAGGGGCAACTGAAGCTTTCTTT. This codes for CASSRTGATEAFF. V is TRBV4-1 and J is TRBJ1-1, with TRBD1 identical over 7 bases. Per germline, CDR1 MGHRA and CDR2 YSYEKL. The V gene end was trimmed by 4 bases and the J gene end by 5 bases; junction bases not matched to a gene: 4. The CDR3 loop spans 13 amino acids.

This clone was recorded once. The J gene is TRBJ1-1, the V gene TRBV14; the match to TRBD1 covers 7 bases. Germline V lookup: CDR1 SGHDN, CDR2 FVKESK. The J segment lost 7 bases and the V segment lost 0 bases, leaving 5 bases of the junction unmatched. The CDR3 length is 14 residues. The CDR3: CASSQDLTGSEAFF. DNA of the CDR3: TGTGCCAGCAGCCAAGACTTGACAGGGAGTGAAGCTTTCTTT.

The chain combines TRBV6-5 with TRBJ2-4; no firm D call. This CDR3 region has 12 residues. The V end lost 6 bases, the J end lost 3 bases, and 6 bases lay between the germline ends. The germline V gene has CDR1 MNHEY and CDR2 SVGAGI. CDR3 DNA sequence: TGTGCCAGCAGGAGTGGCAAAAACATTCAGTACTTC. Its protein product is CASRSGKNIQYF.

The genes are TRBV9 and TRBJ2-2; TRBD1 agrees at 7 bases. Per germline, CDR1 SGDLS and CDR2 YYNGEE. V gave up 0 bases and J gave up 5 bases; unmatched junction bases: 4. There are 15 residues in the CDR3. CDR3: CASSVVGTATGELFF. CDR3 DNA: TGTGCCAGCAGCGTAGTGGGGACAGCGACCGGGGAGCTGTTTTTT.

The rearrangement uses TRBV2 and TRBJ2-7; 10 nucleotides agree with TRBD1. The CDR3 contains 13 residues. CDR1 and CDR2 (germline): SNHLY, FYNNEI. V lost 8 bases and J lost 4; bases outside the gene matches: 5. In DNA, the CDR3 is TGTGCCAGCTTTCGGGACAGGGGTTACGAGCAGTACTTC. Residues: CASFRDRGYEQYF.

The rearrangement links TRBV29-1 to TRBJ2-1; D is unclear. Germline CDR1 and CDR2: SQVTM and ANQGSEA. The CDR3 extends over 12 amino acids. The ends were cut back, 3 bases at V and 9 bases at J, with 12 bases in the middle. DNA for the CDR3: TGCAGCGTTGAGCTTGAGTTTGGTGAGCAGTTCTTC. This encodes CSVELEFGEQFF.

V usage is TRBV2 and J usage is TRBJ2-7, with a possible D match to TRBD1 (6 bases). CDR3 length: 14 residues. Per germline, CDR1 SNHLY and CDR2 FYNNEI. V shed 4 bases and J shed 0 bases, with 10 bases lying between them. The CDR3 is CASSGGRFSYEQYF. The CDR3 DNA sequence: TGTGCCAGCAGTGGGGGGCGGTTCTCCTACGAGCAGTACTTC.

This sequence joins TRBV19 and TRBJ2-5; D gene uncertain. The V end lost 0 bases, the J end lost 5 bases, and 13 bases lay between the germline ends. The length of the CDR3 is 15 residues. Germline assignment: CDR1 LNHDA and CDR2 SQIVND (reference sequence). The CDR3 nucleotides are TGTGCCAGTAGTATAGAGTCGTCAATACAGGAGACCCAGTACTTC. It specifies CASSIESSIQETQYF.

V and J are TRBV9 and TRBJ2-2; D remains ambiguous. The germline V gene has CDR1 SGDLS and CDR2 YYNGEE. Deletions cut 4 bases from V and 4 bases from J, with 8 bases between. The length of the CDR3 is 13 residues. DNA of the CDR3: TGTGCCAGCAGCCTCGGTCCCACCGGGGAGCTGTTTTTT. This translates into CASSLGPTGELFF.